This TCR beta chain emerged from a study of T cell repertoires in cytomegalovirus infection. Study-wide background: HLA-C-restricted CMV epitopes, recently identified, and well-studied HLA-B-restricted ones were used by the study.

As to this clonotype: Its antigen remains unidentified.

The CDR3 is 13 amino acids. The V and J ends lost 7 bases and 2 bases, in that order; junction bases with no gene match: 3. Germline values: CDR1 ENHRY, CDR2 SYGVKD. Whole-study results and caveats: In two of eight donors, the top clonotype was HLA-C-restricted CMV-specific. Accumulated public TCR beta family frequency recognized individuals carrying CMV together with the relevant HLA.

Using its own MiXCR run on the reads, TCRdb lists one record per CDR3 protein. Altogether roughly 200,000 distinct CDR3 sequences are present, 38% being singletons, with the ten largest covering 59%. The chain is built from TRBV10-3 and TRBJ2-7; 9 nucleotides agree with TRBD2. The starting material was CD8+ T cells from cultured PBMCs, obtained from culture after CMV antigen stimulation. The TCR comes from a human donor in good health (CMV status not recorded). Some clones in this sample may be carry-over from other donors' samples. The CDR3 loop is CAITSGNPYEQYF. CDR3 nucleotide sequence: TGTGCCATCACTAGCGGGAACCCCTACGAGCAGTACTTC.